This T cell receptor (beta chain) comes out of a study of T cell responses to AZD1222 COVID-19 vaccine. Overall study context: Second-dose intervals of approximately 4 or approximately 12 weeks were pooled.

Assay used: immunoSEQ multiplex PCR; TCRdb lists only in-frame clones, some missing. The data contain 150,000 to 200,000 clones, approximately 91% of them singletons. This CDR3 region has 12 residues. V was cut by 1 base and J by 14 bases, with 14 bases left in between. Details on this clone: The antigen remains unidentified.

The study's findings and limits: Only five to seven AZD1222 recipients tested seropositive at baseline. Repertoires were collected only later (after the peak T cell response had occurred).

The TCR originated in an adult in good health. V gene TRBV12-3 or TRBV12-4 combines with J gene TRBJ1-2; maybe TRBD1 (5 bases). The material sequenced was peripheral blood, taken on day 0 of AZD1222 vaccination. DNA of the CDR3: TGTGCCAGCAGTTTAGGGGGGTGGGTGTCGACCTTC. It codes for CASSLGGWVSTF.